This T cell receptor (beta chain) was sequenced during a study of cytomegalovirus exposure and HLA in healthy donors. Study overall: Drawn from HLA-typed donors, approximately 85 million unique TCRs were held in an early data release.

In the PCR, 60 Vbeta and 13 Jbeta primers were used. Generated by immunoSEQ multiplex PCR, the TCRdb table keeps only in-frame clones and is missing some. The repertoire includes about 61,000 clones, 80% to 90% of them detected once, and about 1.4% sits in the top ten. This CDR3 is built from 15 residues. The germline V gene has CDR1 MNHEY and CDR2 SVGAGI. Trimming removed 8 bases at V and 1 base at J, with 17 bases between. The clonotype originates from a man younger than 40 in good health and CMV-seropositive. Specimen: PBMCs. The rearrangement joins TRBV6-5 to TRBJ2-5; D uncertain. CDR3 in amino acids: CASVFGLGLQETQYF. The CDR3 bases are TGTGCCAGCGTGTTTGGGTTGGGCCTCCAAGAGACCCAGTACTTC.